The sequence of this T cell receptor (beta chain) was determined in a study of cytotoxic CD8 clonotypes in ibrutinib-treated CLL. CDR1 and CDR2 (germline): MDHEN, SYDVKM. The CDR3 totals 18 residues. V shed 6 bases and J 0 bases; nucleotides not matched to a gene: 14. Some clones are missing from TCRdb's copy, which holds only in-frame ones; the method was immunoSEQ multiplex PCR. There are 150,000 or so clones in the sample; 79% occur only once, and more than 10% lies in the top ten. The sequence was obtained from a human donor with chronic lymphocytic leukemia. The input for sequencing was PBMCs, taken after 12 months of ibrutinib treatment. The chain couples TRBV28 to TRBJ1-5, with 7 bases identical to TRBD1. CDR3 in amino acids: CASSLARGNLYSNQPQHF. DNA of the CDR3: TGTGCCAGCAGCCTCGCCAGGGGGAACCTTTATAGCAATCAGCCCCAGCATTTT.